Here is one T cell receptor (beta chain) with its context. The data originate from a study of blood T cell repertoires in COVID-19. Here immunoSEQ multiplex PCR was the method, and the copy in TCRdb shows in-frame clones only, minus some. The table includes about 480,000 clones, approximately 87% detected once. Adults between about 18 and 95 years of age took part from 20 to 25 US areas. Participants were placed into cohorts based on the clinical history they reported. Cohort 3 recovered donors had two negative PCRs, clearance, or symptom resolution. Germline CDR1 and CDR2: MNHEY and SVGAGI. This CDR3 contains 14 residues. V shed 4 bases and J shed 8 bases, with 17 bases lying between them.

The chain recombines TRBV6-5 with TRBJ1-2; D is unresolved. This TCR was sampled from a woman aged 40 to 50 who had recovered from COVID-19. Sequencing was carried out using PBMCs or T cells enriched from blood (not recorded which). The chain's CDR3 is CASSSPTRSGGYTF. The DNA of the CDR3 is TGTGCCAGCAGTTCCCCTACACGTTCCGGGGGCTACACCTTC.